This T cell receptor (beta chain) emerged from a study of T-cell memory formation after mild COVID-19 (dated by TCRdb to 2020 to 2022). Concerning the study at large: Most TCR sequence clusters were specific to one of the two donors. In a couple of donors, T-cell clones that expanded and contracted after mild COVID-19 were tracked by sequencing TCRalpha and TCRbeta repertoires over time. The cohort was made up of two young adult volunteers, one female and one male, who were previously healthy. Findings and caveats that apply to the study as a whole: The study covered only a couple of mild cases, and larger cohorts including severe cases with pre-infection samples were considered necessary. Whether the second-wave clones peaking on day 37 were SARS-CoV-2 specific was not confirmed. Contracting CD4+ clones were found mainly in CM and EM memory subsets, while CD8+ clones were enriched in EMRA. Some responding clones were detected in pre-infection memory, suggesting pre-existing cross-reactive memory T cells joined the SARS-CoV-2 response. Clones that contracted from day 15 to 85 showed balanced CD4/CD8 phenotypes, whereas a second wave of clones that expanded from day 15 to 37 leaned towards CD4+.

Ficoll-Paque density gradient centrifugation was used to isolate PBMCs. To note about this clonotype: No cognate antigen has been identified for it. Per-base qualities were not stored, and no clone one base away is much larger.

From a lookup of the germline V gene (reference sequence), CDR1 and CDR2 are MNHNY and SVGAGI. The CDR3 numbers 14 residues from cysteine through phenylalanine. Of all the DNA, just the CDR3 is kept, 42 bases in frame from base 1. Trimming costs V 5 bases and J 4 bases, and their ends lie 12 bases apart. Sequencing took place on an Illumina NovaSeq 6000. cDNA libraries for TCRalpha and TCRbeta were prepared by 5'RACE using constant-segment primers, with sample barcodes and unique molecular identifiers added. Trizol reagent was used to extract RNA from every sample. Amplification of the libraries took two PCR steps, and the second step added a second sample barcode plus Illumina TruSeq adapters. Sequencing of libraries was performed on an Illumina NovaSeq with 2 x 150 bp paired-end reads. From the authors' description of their analysis: The reads were demultiplexed and collapsed into UMI-guided consensus sequences using migec v1.2.7. Using mixcr v2.1.11, UMI consensuses were aligned to TRA and TRB V and J templates and then assembled into clonotypes. Expanded or contracted clonotypes were those called significant by both edgeR and NoisET, with noise models trained on biological replicates. For edgeR calls, a false discovery rate-adjusted p below 0.01 and a log2 fold-change threshold of 1 were applied. As an exploratory analysis of dynamics, max-normalized trajectories of the 1000 most abundant clonotypes were examined by PCA with hierarchical clustering. Separately sequenced CD4+ and CD8+ repertoires were used to assign a CD4 or CD8 phenotype to each responding clone. TCRdb took the public reads, trimmed them with fastp at Q25, ran MiXCR for clone calling and kept in-frame beta chains. Merged by CDR3 protein, the rows form single entries marked with the most common genes and DNA. None of the V and J calls come from the authors' own analysis; TCRdb made them. This sample holds tens of thousands of distinct CDR3 sequences; roughly 26% were observed only once. The ten largest clones add up to roughly 41% of the sample.

Specimen: PBMCs or a T cell subset sorted from them (not recorded which). The TCR sequence derives from a man in his late teens or twenties who had mild COVID-19 (a few samples of this study predate the infection). The sample titles of this study are shuffled in the database, so cell type and time point are left out; the donor was told from shared clones. The chain employs TRBV6-6 and TRBJ2-1; too little of a D gene remains to name it. The nucleotide sequence is given as TGTGCCAGCAGTCCTCGTCCGGATTACAATGAGCAGTTCTTC. Its protein reads: CASSPRPDYNEQFF.